Following are 8 T cell receptor beta chains from one sample sequenced in a study of tumor and adjacent non-tumor tissue in lung cancer. The library came from three nested PCR rounds adapted from ARM-PCR protocols. TCRdb independently ran MiXCR on the multiplex PCR reads; one entry per CDR3 protein. The table has more than 85,000 distinct CDR3 sequences, about 60% seen once. No cell sorting was done before RNA was extracted from the tissue. Distant lung tissue was collected more than 3 cm away from the tumor edge. Sequencing used distant non-tumor lung tissue. The source is a man aged 25 to 40 with non-small cell lung cancer.

Details on this clonotype: Sequence at one end of the junction differs from germline and may be a read error. The CDR3 spells CVTSDLFAKTVSEQYF. The CDR3 bases are TGTGTCACCAGTGATTTGTTCGCGAAGACTGTTTCCGAGCAGTATTTC. The chain has TRBV24-1 and TRBJ2-7; D uncertain. Germline V gene sequence: CDR1 KGHDR, CDR2 SFDVKD. The CDR3 is 16 amino acids.

The V and J genes are TRBV20-1 and TRBJ2-1; 7 positions match TRBD2. The CDR3 runs 16 residues. V dropped 5 bases and J dropped 10; count of bases not matched to a gene: 20. Germline CDR1 reads DFQATT; CDR2 reads SNEGSKA (reference sequence). CDR3 loop: CSALVTLTSWRGEQFF. The CDR3 bases are TGCAGTGCTTTAGTTACGCTGACTAGCTGGAGAGGAGAGCAGTTCTTC.

Regarding this clonotype: Since the CDR3 does not end with the conserved phenylalanine or tryptophan, this likely comes from a read error. The V gene is TRBV6-1, the J gene TRBJ2-3; TRBD2 agrees at 13 bases. The trim removed 8 bases at V and 5 bases at J, leaving 7 bases unmatched. The germline V gene has CDR1 MNHNS and CDR2 SASEGT. This CDR3 has 15 amino acids. The CDR3 sequence: CASRSGLAGLDTQYS. The CDR3 DNA is TGTGCCAGCCGTTCGGGACTAGCGGGACTAGATACGCAGTATTCT.

With respect to this clonotype: The junction and the germline gene differ at one end; a read error may be behind it. The V and J genes are TRBV11-3 and TRBJ2-1; the match to TRBD1 covers 8 bases. Germline CDR1 and CDR2: SGHNT and YENEEA. This CDR3 spans 16 amino acids. In DNA form, the CDR3 reads TGTACCAGCAACGCCAGACAGGGGACACCCTACAATGAGCAGTTCTTC. Residues: CTSNARQGTPYNEQFF.

Points on this clonotype: A junction end diverges from the germline sequence, so it may reflect a read error. The chain has TRBV20-1 and TRBJ2-2; weak D call: TRBD2 (6 bases). Germline V gene lookup returns CDR1 DFQATT and CDR2 SNEGSKA (reference sequence). The length of the CDR3 is 14 residues. The CDR3 bases are TGCAGTGTAGGAGGGGCTGCTGGCACCGGGGAACTGTTTTTT. This codes for CSVGGAAGTGELFF.

Regarding this clonotype: Being one base from a much bigger clone, this may be a read error. J is TRBJ1-5 and V is TRBV6-5; D unresolved. The CDR3 totals 14 residues. Germline V gene lookup returns CDR1 MNHEY and CDR2 SVGAGI. The CDR3 nucleotides read TGTGCCAGCAGTGCCGAGAGTTGGAATCAGCCCCATCATTTT. It specifies CASSAESWNQPHHF.

A note on this clonotype: The junction does not match germline at one end; this may be a read error. This sequence joins TRBV11-2 and TRBJ2-2; no reliable D call. The CDR3 runs to 15 residues. In germline, CDR1 is SGHAT, CDR2 FQNNGV. This chain's CDR3 is CTSSAARGNTGELFF. DNA of the CDR3: TGTACCAGCTCGGCCGCCAGAGGGAACACCGGGGAGCTGTTTTTT.

Notes on this clonotype: In this CDR3 the conserved last residue, phenylalanine or tryptophan, is missing, so a read error is likely. The chain recombines TRBV20-1 with TRBJ2-2; weak D call: TRBD2 (6 bases). There are 16 residues in the CDR3. Germline V lookup: CDR1 DFQATT, CDR2 SNEGSKA (reference sequence). This CDR3 is CSSRAYGGSVSGELFS. The CDR3 bases are TGCAGTTCTAGAGCCTATGGAGGGAGTGTATCCGGGGAGCTGTTTTCT.